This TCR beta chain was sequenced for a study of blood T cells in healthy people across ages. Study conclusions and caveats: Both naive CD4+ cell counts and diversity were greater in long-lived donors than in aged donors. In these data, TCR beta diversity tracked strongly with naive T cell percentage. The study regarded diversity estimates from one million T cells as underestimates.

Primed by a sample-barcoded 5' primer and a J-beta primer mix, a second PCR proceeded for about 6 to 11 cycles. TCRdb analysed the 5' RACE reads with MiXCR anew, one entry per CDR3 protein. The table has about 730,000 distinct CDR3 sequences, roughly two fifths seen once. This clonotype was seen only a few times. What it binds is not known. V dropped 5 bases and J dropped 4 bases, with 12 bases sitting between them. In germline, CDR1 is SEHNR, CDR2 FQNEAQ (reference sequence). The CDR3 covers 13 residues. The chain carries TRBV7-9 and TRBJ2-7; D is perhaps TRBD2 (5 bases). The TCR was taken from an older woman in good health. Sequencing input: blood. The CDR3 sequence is CASSPPGIYEQYF. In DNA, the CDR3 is TGTGCCAGCAGCCCCCCGGGGATTTACGAGCAGTACTTC.